The 29 T cell receptor beta chains given below trace back to one sample, sequenced in a study of tumor-infiltrating lymphocytes in primary liver carcinoma (dated 2017 in TCRdb). Sequenced using an Illumina HiSeq 2500. Using a constant-region primer and ProtoScript II reverse transcriptase, TCRbeta-specific cDNA was reverse-transcribed from approximately 500 ng total RNA. The TCRbeta libraries were prepared through three rounds of nested multiplex PCR following a slightly modified ARM-PCR procedure. Multiplex TRBV1-TRBV30 forward primers and a Cbeta reverse primer were used in the first two PCR rounds, each of which was run for roughly 10 cycles. TCRdb redid the processing of the public reads, applying fastp at Q25 and MiXCR, and retained in-frame beta chains. Rows merge per CDR3 protein into single entries with the most common DNA and genes. The table for this sample lists about 310,000 distinct CDR3 sequences; 50% to 75% of them were counted only once. The ten largest clonotypes hold more than 15% of the sample.

RNA from unsorted whole blood was extracted with TRIzol reagent, and germline DNA was obtained with the DNeasy Blood & Tissue kit. The sequenced material came from peripheral blood. The receptors come from a woman in her twenties or thirties with primary liver carcinoma and hepatitis B virus infection.

A word on this clonotype: Just one base apart from a much larger clone, this may be a read error. No conserved phenylalanine or tryptophan ends this CDR3, so it is likely a read error. The chain links TRBV5-6 to TRBJ1-2; the D is unclear. Germline V CDR1 and CDR2: SGHDT, YYEEEE. The CDR3 has 14 amino acids. The germline V and J ends were trimmed by 0 bases and 1 base, with 7 bases remaining between them. In nucleotides, the CDR3 is TGTGCCAGCAGCTTGGGCAGTCTTAACTATGGCTACACCTCC. Translating gives CASSLGSLNYGYTS.

In its sample, this clonotype was seen a few times. The chain joins TRBV4-2 to TRBJ2-1; 15 bases line up with TRBD2. V shed 0 bases, J shed 5 bases, and the junction held 8 bases outside the gene matches. The V gene's germline CDR1 is LGHNA and CDR2 YNFKEQ. There are 19 residues in the CDR3. CDR3 protein: CASSQDEGLAGGLDNEQFF. The CDR3 bases are TGTGCCAGCAGCCAAGACGAAGGACTAGCGGGAGGGCTGGACAATGAGCAGTTCTTC.

In this sample, this clonotype turned up many times. The chain couples TRBV12-3 or TRBV12-4 to TRBJ2-1; 9 nucleotides agree with TRBD2. Trimming removed 2 bases from V and 9 bases from J; junction bases left unmatched: 5. CDR3 size: 14 residues. CDR3 in amino acids: CASSLRREGSEQFF. In DNA, the CDR3 is TGTGCCAGCAGTTTAAGGCGGGAGGGGAGTGAGCAGTTCTTC.

With respect to this clonotype: This may arise from a read error, as a much more abundant clone is one base away. CDR3 DNA: TGTGCCAGCAGATCGCTAGAAGAGACCCAGTACTTC. Amino acids: CASRSLEETQYF. The chain has TRBV12-3 or TRBV12-4 and TRBJ2-5, with D unclear. V lost 6 bases and J lost 3, with 8 bases in between. This CDR3 has 12 amino acids.

This chain connects TRBV5-8 to TRBJ1-1; D may be TRBD1 (6 bases). Germline assignment: CDR1 SGHTS and CDR2 YDEGEE. V dropped 0 bases and J dropped 1 base, with 10 bases sitting between them. The CDR3 contains 15 residues. CDR3 sequence: CASSLVGARNTEAFF. The CDR3 nucleotides read TGTGCCAGCAGCTTGGTGGGGGCGAGGAACACTGAAGCTTTCTTT.

The chain combines TRBV11-2 with TRBJ2-3; D unclear. Per germline, CDR1 SGHAT and CDR2 FQNNGV. Trimming pared 7 bases from V and 2 bases from J, leaving 13 bases between. The CDR3 is 14 residues long. CDR3 DNA: TGTGCCAGCAACATTGTACATAACACAGATACGCAGTATTTT. Translation: CASNIVHNTDTQYF.

Worth noting for this clonotype: A read error may explain this, as a much larger clone is one base away. This CDR3 is missing its conserved last phenylalanine or tryptophan, likely due to a read error. This chain joins TRBV6-5 and TRBJ2-7; the D is unclear. Germline V gene lookup returns CDR1 MNHEY and CDR2 SVGAGI. V was cut by 6 bases and J by 1 base, with 10 bases left in between. The CDR3 extends over 13 amino acids. The CDR3 sequence is CASRGPFSYEQYS. As DNA, the CDR3 is TGTGCCAGCAGAGGACCCTTTTCCTACGAGCAGTACTCC.

The chain recombines TRBV12-5 with TRBJ2-1, with D unclear. With 1 base removed from V and 15 bases from J, the gap between germline ends came to 19 bases. The germline V gene encodes CDR1 LGHNT and CDR2 FRNRAP. The CDR3 is 14 amino acids. In nucleotides, the CDR3 is TGTGCTAGTGGTTTGGCGGCCGGGTACAATGAGAGGTTCTTC. Translated: CASGLAAGYNERFF.

The table lists this clonotype with a few counts. This chain connects TRBV28 to TRBJ2-1; D possibly corresponds to TRBD2 (5 bases). Germline V gene data show CDR1 as MDHEN and CDR2 as SYDVKM. The CDR3 is made up of 11 amino acids. V was trimmed by 3 bases and J by 12 bases, leaving 9 bases between them. The CDR3 DNA is TGTGCCAGCAGTTTTTCCGAGGGGCAGTTCTTC. It yields the protein CASSFSEGQFF.

To note about this clonotype: This clone may be a read error of a much larger clone one base away. The CDR3 region is CASSSALLEKLFF. The CDR3 DNA follows: TGTGCCAGCAGTTCAGCTCTCCTCGAAAAACTGTTTTTT. The chain has TRBV12-3 or TRBV12-4 and TRBJ1-4; D is ambiguous. V gave up 4 bases and J gave up 8 bases, with 11 bases separating them. The CDR3 is 13 residues long.

The rearrangement links TRBV28 to TRBJ2-3; 8 bases map to TRBD2. V was clipped by 7 bases and J by 12 bases; unmatched bases: 18. This CDR3 has 15 amino acids. Germline values: CDR1 MDHEN, CDR2 SYDVKM. The CDR3 protein is CASTRTSWVTDAQYF. CDR3 nucleotides: TGTGCCAGCACTCGGACTAGCTGGGTGACAGATGCACAGTATTTT. Full variable domain (rest looked up from reference TRBV28 and TRBJ2-3): DVKVTQSSRYLVKRTGEKVFLECVQDMDHENMFWYRQDPGLGLRLIYFSYDVKMKEKGDIPEGYSVSREKKERFSLILESASTNQTSMYLCASTRTSWVTDAQYFGPGTRLTVL.

In its sample, this clonotype was seen many times. The chain couples TRBV12-3 or TRBV12-4 to TRBJ2-1, with D tentatively TRBD2 (6 bases). Trimming left V 6 bases short and J 1 base short, with 10 bases between. CDR3 size: 14 residues. In DNA form, the CDR3 reads TGTGCCAGCAGCCGGGGACTTTCCTACAATGAGCAGTTCTTC. Protein: CASSRGLSYNEQFF.

Comments on this clonotype: It may be a read error: a sequence one base away is much more abundant. The conserved closing phenylalanine or tryptophan is absent in this CDR3, likely reflecting a read error. The rearrangement uses TRBV6-5 and TRBJ2-4, with D perhaps being TRBD1 or TRBD2 (5 bases each). The length of the CDR3 is 16 residues. Trimming shortened V by 6 bases and J by 1 base, and 16 bases separated the two germline ends. Looked up from germline, CDR1 is MNHEY and CDR2 is SVGAGI. The CDR3 loop reads CASSLGTLGAKNIQYL. The CDR3 nucleotides are TGTGCCAGCAGCCTCGGGACGTTGGGGGCCAAAAACATTCAGTACCTC.

The chain recombines TRBV28 with TRBJ1-4, with a possible D match to TRBD1 (5 bases). CDR3 length: 13 amino acids. Germline CDR1 MDHEN, CDR2 SYDVKM. The ends were cut back, 11 bases at V and 4 bases at J, with 14 bases in the middle. The DNA for the CDR3 is TGTGCCTTCTTGGGACGGCTTAATGAAAAACTGTTTTTT. Translation: CAFLGRLNEKLFF.

A note on this clonotype: A read error is possible here, since a much larger clone lies one base away. The rearrangement links TRBV6-1 to TRBJ1-5; TRBD1 matches at 7 bases. Germline V gene data show CDR1 as MNHNS and CDR2 as SASEGT. The CDR3 length is 15 residues. The CDR3 DNA reads TGTGCCAGCAGAGTACCAGGGGGTCGGGGCCAGCCCCGGCATTTT. The encoded protein is CASRVPGGRGQPRHF.

With respect to this clonotype: This may come from a read error, since a much larger clone is one base off. The rearrangement joins TRBV4-1 to TRBJ2-3; 7 bases agree with TRBD2. Looked up from germline, CDR1 is MGHRA and CDR2 is YSYEKL. V trimming: 10 bases; J trimming: 6 bases; junction bases outside the gene matches: 7. The CDR3 has 12 residues. In DNA, the CDR3 is TGCGCCAACAAAGAACTAGCGGATACGCAGTATTTT. It yields the protein CANKELADTQYF.

In this sample, this clonotype turned up many times. This rearrangement joins TRBV6-2 or TRBV6-3 to TRBJ2-3; maybe TRBD2 (6 bases). CDR3 length: 15 amino acids. V lost 7 bases and J 2 bases, leaving 16 bases between the germline ends. Per the germline V gene, CDR1 is MNHEY and CDR2 is SVGEGT. The CDR3 here is CASITGVADTDTQYF. Here the CDR3 DNA reads TGTGCCAGCATCACGGGGGTAGCGGACACAGATACGCAGTATTTT.

The V gene is TRBV7-9, the J gene TRBJ1-2; D not resolved. V lost 1 base, J lost 3 bases, and 15 bases lay in between. There are 16 residues in the CDR3. Germline V gene sequence: CDR1 SEHNR, CDR2 FQNEAQ (reference sequence). The CDR3 region is CASSLDFVDGDYGYTF. CDR3 bases: TGTGCCAGCAGCTTAGATTTCGTTGACGGCGACTATGGCTACACCTTC.

This clonotype was found a few times. This chain uses TRBV6-5 with TRBJ2-5, with D possibly being TRBD1 (6 bases). The CDR3 is 13 residues long. The V end was cut by 6 bases, the J end by 4 bases, with 12 bases between. The germline gives CDR1 MNHEY, CDR2 SVGAGI. CDR3 loop: CASSQGSGETQYF. The CDR3 coding sequence is TGTGCCAGCAGCCAGGGGAGCGGAGAGACCCAGTACTTC.

As regards this clonotype: An end of the junction does not agree with germline; a read error may underlie this. J is TRBJ1-1 and V is TRBV11-3, with 10 bases that match TRBD1. The CDR3 extends over 14 amino acids. Germline V gene sequence: CDR1 SGHNT, CDR2 YENEEA. The CDR3 nucleotides read TGTACCAGCAGCTTTGGGACAGGGGTGTCTGAAGCTTTCTTT. This codes for CTSSFGTGVSEAFF.

The rearrangement links TRBV25-1 to TRBJ2-4; 10 bases fit TRBD1. CDR1 is MGHDK and CDR2 is SYGVNS in the germline V gene. After removal of 6 bases from V and 15 bases from J, the junction contained 17 bases not matched to a gene. The CDR3 totals 15 residues. CDR3 region: CASSPPPGTGVDTYF. The CDR3 DNA follows: TGTGCCAGCAGCCCACCACCCGGGACAGGGGTTGATACGTACTTC.

This clonotype was counted once. This likely comes from a read error, as the CDR3 has no conserved phenylalanine or tryptophan at its end. The DNA is left out, because the CDR3 cannot be placed on it with certainty; the CDR3 is given as TCRdb lists it. The chain carries TRBV11-3 and TRBJ2-4. Germline values: CDR1 SGHNT, CDR2 YENEEA. With termini counted, the CDR3 has 13 amino acids. CDR3 region: CASSQRGKNIQYL.

This clonotype showed up just a few times. This chain uses TRBV12-3 or TRBV12-4 with TRBJ2-6; no clear D. This CDR3 spans 15 amino acids. The V end lost 8 bases, the J end lost 4 bases, and 15 bases lay between the germline ends. CDR3 sequence: CASDSRTTGANVLTF. Written as DNA, the CDR3 is TGTGCCAGCGACTCCCGGACGACCGGGGCCAACGTCCTGACTTTC.

This clonotype has only a few counts. The chain uses TRBV6-2 or TRBV6-3 and TRBJ2-3, with TRBD1 matching over 10 bases. The germline CDR1 and CDR2 sequences are MNHEY and SVGEGT. The CDR3 consists of 15 residues. J gave up 6 bases and V 4 bases, and 7 bases lay outside the gene matches. The CDR3 sequence: CASSSLGTGDDTQYF. CDR3 DNA: TGTGCCAGCAGTTCCCTCGGGACAGGGGATGATACGCAGTATTTT.

For this clonotype: One end of the junction does not line up with germline, which may come from a read error. The chain combines TRBV11-2 with TRBJ2-1, with 11 nucleotides matching TRBD2. Germline V gives CDR1 SGHAT, CDR2 FQNNGV. The CDR3 sequence is 16 residues long. The CDR3 loop reads CVSSTSLAGGYDGQFF. In DNA form, the CDR3 reads TGTGTCAGCAGCACCTCTCTAGCGGGAGGATACGATGGGCAGTTCTTC.

Comments on this clonotype: The germline gene is not matched at one end of the junction; a read error may be the cause. The chain couples TRBV6-1 to TRBJ2-1; 10 bases agree with TRBD2. CDR1 and CDR2 (germline): MNHNS, SASEGT. The CDR3 has 16 amino acids. The DNA of the CDR3 is TGTGCCAGCAGTGGACCCCTAGCGGGAGTCATGATTGAGCTGTTCTTC. This codes for CASSGPLAGVMIELFF.

This clonotype was counted only a few times. This rearrangement joins TRBV6-2 or TRBV6-3 to TRBJ2-1; 9 positions agree with TRBD2. CDR3 length: 15 amino acids. Germline values: CDR1 MNHEY, CDR2 SVGEGT. The trim removed 5 bases at V and 13 bases at J, leaving 15 bases unmatched. CDR3 DNA: TGTGCCAGCAGTGAAGGGACTAGCAGGGAGCGGGGTCAGTTCTTC. Its protein product is CASSEGTSRERGQFF.

This clonotype was detected many times. The V call is TRBV11-2, the J call TRBJ2-3, with TRBD1 as a possible D gene (6 bases). V lost 4 bases and J lost 10, with 21 bases in between. Germline V CDR1 and CDR2: SGHAT, FQNNGV. The CDR3 is 15 amino acids. CDR3 sequence: CASSSHRQALGSQYF. The CDR3 DNA sequence: TGTGCCAGCAGCTCACACCGACAGGCCCTAGGATCGCAGTATTTT.

On this clonotype itself: A much more abundant neighbour one base away suggests this may be a read error. This chain links TRBV29-1 with TRBJ2-7, with a possible D match to TRBD2 (5 bases). Germline V gene lookup returns CDR1 SQVTM and CDR2 ANQGSEA. V was trimmed by 6 bases and J by 8 bases, leaving 14 bases between them. This CDR3 is 11 amino acids long. The CDR3 sequence is CSVLRGDKQYF. The CDR3 region has the DNA TGCAGCGTGCTTCGGGGTGACAAGCAGTACTTC.